Sequencing of this T cell receptor beta chain was carried out in a study of OX40 agonist ivuxolimab in advanced cancers. Study summary: Treatment received earlier with anti-PD-1, anti-PD-L1 or anti-CTLA-4 agents was allowed, and approximately 44% had some. General study results and limits: The CD4+ and CD8+ T cells in the blood had expanded clonally by week 6 at 0.1 to 3.0 mg/kg.

As to this clone: The antigen remains undetermined.

The repertoire was sequenced with immunoSEQ multiplex PCR; TCRdb's copy has only in-frame clones and lacks some. The sample carries 90,000 to 150,000 clones, approximately 92% recorded once. The CDR3 is 16 residues long. The V and J ends lost 2 bases and 4 bases, in that order; junction bases with no gene match: 8. From germline, CDR1 is SGDLS and CDR2 YYNGEE. The J gene is TRBJ1-1, the V gene TRBV9; 10 bases are shared with TRBD1. The sample consisted of CD4+ or CD8+ T cells sorted from blood, taken in a trial of the OX40 agonist ivuxolimab. The receptor was isolated from an adult with an advanced solid tumor such as melanoma, head and neck, liver or kidney cancer. CDR3: CASSVATGGYFTEAFF. The CDR3 DNA sequence: TGTGCCAGCAGCGTTGCGACAGGGGGCTACTTCACTGAAGCTTTCTTT.